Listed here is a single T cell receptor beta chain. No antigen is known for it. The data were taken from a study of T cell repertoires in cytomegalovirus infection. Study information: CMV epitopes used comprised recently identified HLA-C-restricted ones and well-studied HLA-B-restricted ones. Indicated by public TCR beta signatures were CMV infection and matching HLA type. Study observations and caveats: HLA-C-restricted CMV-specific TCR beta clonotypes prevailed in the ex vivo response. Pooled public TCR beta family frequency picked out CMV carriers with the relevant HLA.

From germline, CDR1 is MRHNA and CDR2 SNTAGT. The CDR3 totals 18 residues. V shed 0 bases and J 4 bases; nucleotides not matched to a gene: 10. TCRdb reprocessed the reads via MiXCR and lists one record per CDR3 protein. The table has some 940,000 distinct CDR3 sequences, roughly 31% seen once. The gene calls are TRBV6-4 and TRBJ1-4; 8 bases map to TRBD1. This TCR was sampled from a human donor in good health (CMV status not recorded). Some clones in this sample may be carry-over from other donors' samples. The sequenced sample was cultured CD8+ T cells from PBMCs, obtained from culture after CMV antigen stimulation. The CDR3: CASSDSRGPGGRNEKLFF. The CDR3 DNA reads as TGTGCCAGCAGTGACTCCAGGGGGCCCGGCGGACGTAATGAAAAACTGTTTTTT.